This TCR beta chain is from a study of molecular identifiers for immune sequencing clone quantification. Study conclusions and caveats: In CMV-specific effectors, clones above 20 copies held over 98% of molecules; naive, under 1%.

This clonotype was seen many times. The target antigen is unknown. Libraries used roughly 20,000 to 1,100,000 sorted naive CD8 T cells and 10%, 30% or 50% RNA input. Using a CD8+CD4-CCR7+CD45RA+ phenotype, naive CD8 T cells were sorted. Trimming removed 4 bases from V and 3 bases from J, with 8 bases in between. CDR1 and CDR2 (germline): SGHRS, YFSETQ. The CDR3 covers 13 residues. From the PCR reads, TCRdb called clonotypes with MiXCR, one entry per CDR3 protein. Here the sample spans over 300,000 distinct CDR3 sequences, 24% being singletons. This clonotype was obtained from a human donor in good health. Some libraries in this study had Jurkat cell RNA spiked in. The chain combines TRBV5-1 with TRBJ2-1, with a weak D call TRBD1 (5 bases). Material: naive CD8+ T cells from blood, with Jurkat cell RNA spiked in. The subset here: FACS-sorted CD8+CD4-CCR7+CD45RA+ naive T cells. The CDR3 region is CASSPDSYNEQFF. The CDR3 DNA is TGCGCCAGCAGCCCTGACAGCTACAATGAGCAGTTCTTC.